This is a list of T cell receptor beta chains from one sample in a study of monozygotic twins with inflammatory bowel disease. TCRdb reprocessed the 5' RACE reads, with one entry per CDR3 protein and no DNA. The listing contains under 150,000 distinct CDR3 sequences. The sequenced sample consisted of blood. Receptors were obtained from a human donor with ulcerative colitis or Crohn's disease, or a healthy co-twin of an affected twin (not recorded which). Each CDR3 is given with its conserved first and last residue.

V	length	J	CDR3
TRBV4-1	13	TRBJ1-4	CASSQEVYEKLFF
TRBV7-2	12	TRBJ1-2	CASSFEGYGYTF
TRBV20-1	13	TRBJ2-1	CSARTGRDNEQFF
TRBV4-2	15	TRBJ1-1	CASSSPGQGTTEAFF
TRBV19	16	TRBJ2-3	CASSMFEGTYTDTQYF
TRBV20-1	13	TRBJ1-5	CSARDEQGDPQHF
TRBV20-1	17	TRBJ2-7	CSARDPGLAGGIHEQYF
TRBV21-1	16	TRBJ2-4	CASSLGQGGAKNIQYF
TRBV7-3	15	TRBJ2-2	CASSSRQANTGELFF
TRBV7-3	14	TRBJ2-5	CASSSGTSYETQYF
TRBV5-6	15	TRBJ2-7	CASSLGGTGSAEQYF